These T cell receptor beta chains were read from a single sample in a study of blood T cells in healthy people across ages. TCRdb analysed the 5' RACE reads with MiXCR anew, one entry per CDR3 protein. The sample contains 1.5 million to 2 million distinct CDR3 sequences, roughly two fifths of which appear only once. Sequenced input: blood. The origin of the receptors is a human donor in good health. Each CDR3 is given with its conserved first and last residue. D genes are given only for firm matches. Size values are once, few and many counts, or a class for expanded clones, and some rows have none.

>TRBV20-1|-|-|TRBJ1-1
TGCAGTGCTAGTGGACAGACCAACACTGAAGCTTTCTTT
CSASGQTNTEAFF
>TRBV29-1|-|-|TRBJ1-2
TGCAGCGTTGAAGATTGGGCCAGCTATGGCTACACCTTC
CSVEDWASYGYTF
>TRBV13|-|TRBD2|TRBJ2-1
TGTGCCAGCAGCGGACGGCTCGGGACTGGCGGGGGGGCAGGGGAGCAGTTCTTC
CASSGRLGTGGGAGEQFF
>TRBV5-1|-|-|TRBJ2-7
TGCGCCAGCAGCTTTATCCGGGGCGGATACGAGCAGTACTTC
CASSFIRGGYEQYF
>TRBV7-3|many|TRBD2|TRBJ2-1
TGTGCCAGCAGTTCCTGGACTAGCGGTTACAATGAGCAGTTCTTC
CASSSWTSGYNEQFF
>TRBV24-1|-|TRBD1|TRBJ2-3
TGTGCCACCAGTGATTTGGGGGACAGGGCGGGAGATACGCAGTATTTT
CATSDLGDRAGDTQYF
>TRBV28|-|-|TRBJ1-2
TGTGCCAGCAGGCCAGCGGACGGAGATACTAACTATGGCTACACCTTC
CASRPADGDTNYGYTF
>TRBV5-1|few|-|TRBJ2-7
TGCGCCAGCAGTTTTGCCGTGTCCCCCTACGAGCAGTACTTC
CASSFAVSPYEQYF
>TRBV5-4|-|-|TRBJ1-1
TGTGCCAGCAGCCTTGCATCGGGGGTCACTGAAGCTTTCTTT
CASSLASGVTEAFF
>TRBV20-1|-|-|TRBJ1-1
TGCAGTGCCCTTAACGTGGACATCAACACTGAAGCTTTCTTT
CSALNVDINTEAFF
>TRBV20-1|-|TRBD1|TRBJ1-2
TGCAGTGCTATAGGGACAGGGGCTCATGGCTACACCTTC
CSAIGTGAHGYTF
>TRBV7-9|-|-|TRBJ2-4
TGTGCCAGCAGCTTAGAGGGATTTGACATTCAGTACTTC
CASSLEGFDIQYF
>TRBV7-9|-|-|TRBJ2-3
TGTGCCAGCGGATGGAACTCTAGCACAGATACGCAGTATTTT
CASGWNSSTDTQYF
>TRBV20-1|-|-|TRBJ2-1
TGCAGTGACCGGGCAGCCGGGTTCGATGAGCAGTTCTTC
CSDRAAGFDEQFF
>TRBV7-2|few|TRBD1|TRBJ1-2
TGTGCCAGCAGCATACACTATGGACAGGGATATGGCTACACCTTC
CASSIHYGQGYGYTF
>TRBV7-2|-|-|TRBJ2-7
TGTGCCTGCAGCCTGCAAACAGTGGAGCAGTACTTC
CACSLQTVEQYF
>TRBV29-1|-|-|TRBJ2-2
TGCAGCGTTGGGAATGGATTATCCGGGGAGCTGTTTTTT
CSVGNGLSGELFF
>TRBV20-1|-|TRBD2|TRBJ2-3
TGCAGTGCTAGAGACCTAGCGGGGGCCTCCACAGATACGCAGTATTTT
CSARDLAGASTDTQYF
>TRBV7-9|few|-|TRBJ1-2
TGTGCCAGCAGCCGAGAGGGACCGTTAGCTAACTATGGCTACACCTTC
CASSREGPLANYGYTF
>TRBV9|many|-|TRBJ2-3
TGTGCCAGCAGCGGTGTGGCGGGACCCACAGATACGCAGTATTTT
CASSGVAGPTDTQYF
>TRBV6-6|-|TRBD1|TRBJ2-5
TGTGCCAGCAGTTACTACCCAGACAGGGGAGAGACCCAGTACTTC
CASSYYPDRGETQYF
>TRBV7-2|-|-|TRBJ1-2
TGTGCCAGCAGCTTAGTCAAGGGATCTAACTATGGCTACACCTTC
CASSLVKGSNYGYTF
>TRBV29-1|-|-|TRBJ1-5
TGCAGCGCCCTGTATAGCAATCAGCCCCAGCATTTT
CSALYSNQPQHF
>TRBV20-1|few|-|TRBJ2-5
TGCAGTGCTAGAGATGGAGGGGGGGCGGGAGAGGCCCAGTACTTC
CSARDGGGAGEAQYF
>TRBV6-2/TRBV6-3|few|TRBD1|TRBJ2-6
TGTGCCAGCAGTCGAAGGACAGGGGGTACGGCTGGGGCCAACGTCCTGACTTTC
CASSRRTGGTAGANVLTF
>TRBV5-1|-|TRBD1|TRBJ2-1
TGCGCCAGCAGCTCCCTCGGGGAGACAGGGGGGTCGAGCTCCTACAATGAGCAGTTCTTC
CASSSLGETGGSSSYNEQFF
>TRBV11-2|-|-|TRBJ2-7
TGTGCCAGCAACTTAGAGTACAGCCAGGGAGGCCTTCTTTACGAGCAGTACTTC
CASNLEYSQGGLLYEQYF
>TRBV20-1|few|-|TRBJ1-1
TGCAGTGTCACCGGGGCCGTGAACACTGAAGCTTTCTTT
CSVTGAVNTEAFF
>TRBV6-6|few|-|TRBJ2-3
TGTGCCAGCAGTTACCGGAGAAGGGATACGCAGTATTTT
CASSYRRRDTQYF
>TRBV20-1|-|-|TRBJ2-1
TGCAGTGCCCCAAAAGTGGGGGGGGGCTACAATGAGCAGTTTTTC
CSAPKVGGGYNEQFF
>TRBV5-1|-|-|TRBJ1-2
TGCGCCGGCAGCCCGGGAGGACAGAGCTGGGGCTACACCTTC
CAGSPGGQSWGYTF
>TRBV5-1|few|TRBD1|TRBJ2-1
TGCGCCAGCAGCCCATCGGGACAGGGGATCAATGAGCAGTTCTTC
CASSPSGQGINEQFF
>TRBV12-3/TRBV12-4|few|-|TRBJ2-1
TGTGCCAGCAGTTTAACGACTAGGCGTAGATACAATGAGCAGTTCTTC
CASSLTTRRRYNEQFF
>TRBV28|once|-|TRBJ2-4
TGTGCCAGCAGCAACCAGGACCTAGCCAAAAACATTCAGTACTTC
CASSNQDLAKNIQYF
>TRBV15|-|TRBD1|TRBJ2-7
TGTGTCACCAGCAGAGCGGGACAGGGGCAATACGAGCAGTACTTC
CVTSRAGQGQYEQYF
>TRBV4-3|many|-|TRBJ2-7
TGCGCCAGCAGCCCAAGGTTGGGGTACGAGCAGTACTTC
CASSPRLGYEQYF
>TRBV10-3|many|-|TRBJ2-1
TGTGCCATCAGTGATAGTGACGCCAACTACAATGAGCAGTTCTTC
CAISDSDANYNEQFF